These 16 T cell receptor beta chains came from one sample sequenced in a study of blood T cell repertoires in COVID-19. TCRdb keeps only in-frame clones here, not all; method: immunoSEQ multiplex PCR. Among some 70,000 clones listed, approximately 90% were seen once. Sequencing was carried out using PBMCs or T cells enriched from blood (not recorded which). These receptors all stem from a woman aged 40 to 50 who had recovered from COVID-19.

The chain links TRBV20-1 to TRBJ2-3; D is possibly TRBD1 (5 bases). Trimming pared 7 bases from V and 3 bases from J, leaving 8 bases between. This CDR3 contains 11 residues. Germline-derived CDR1 and CDR2 are DFQATT and SNEGSKA (reference sequence). CDR3 loop: CSVGRTDTQYF. DNA for the CDR3: TGCAGTGTGGGGCGTACAGATACGCAGTATTTT.

CDR3 amino acids: CASSASTTYRVFRNQPQHF. The CDR3 nucleotides read TGTGCCAGCAGTGCCTCAACGACCTACAGGGTATTCCGCAATCAGCCCCAGCATTTT. The genes are TRBV6-4 and TRBJ1-5; D may be TRBD1 (6 bases). The CDR3 extends over 19 amino acids. The germline V and J ends were trimmed by 4 bases and 2 bases, with 24 bases remaining between them. Per the germline V gene, CDR1 is MRHNA and CDR2 is SNTAGT.

The rearrangement joins TRBV6-5 to TRBJ2-7; TRBD2 matches 9 bases. The trim removed 7 bases at V and 4 bases at J, leaving 5 bases unmatched. The CDR3 runs to 13 residues. The germline V gene encodes CDR1 MNHEY and CDR2 SVGAGI. DNA for the CDR3: TGTGCCAGCACCGCGGGGGGGGATTACGAGCAGTACTTC. Protein product: CASTAGGDYEQYF.

The chain recombines TRBV10-1 with TRBJ2-7; D perhaps matches TRBD1 (5 bases). Germline CDR1 and CDR2: WNHNN and SYGVQD (reference sequence). V was cut by 4 bases and J by 2 bases, with 9 bases left in between. The CDR3 runs to 13 residues. CDR3 nucleotide sequence: TGCGCCAGCAGTGCAGGGATGGCCTACGAGCAGTACTTC. It translates to CASSAGMAYEQYF.

This sequence joins TRBV10-2 and TRBJ1-4; D unresolved. Between the trimmed V and J ends, which lost 7 bases and 8 bases, there was a span of 11 bases. Germline V gene lookup returns CDR1 WSHSY and CDR2 SAAADI. CDR3 length: 12 residues. CDR3 amino acids: CASKEGNEKLFF. CDR3 sequence (DNA): TGCGCCAGCAAAGAGGGAAACGAAAAACTGTTTTTT.

The genes are TRBV2 and TRBJ2-7, with 9 bases that match TRBD1. The CDR3 sequence is 14 residues long. V gave up 7 bases and J gave up 0 bases; unmatched junction bases: 4. Germline CDR1 SNHLY, CDR2 FYNNEI. CDR3 loop: CASKGQGSSYEQYF. The CDR3 nucleotides read TGTGCCAGCAAAGGACAGGGGAGCTCCTACGAGCAGTACTTC.

This clone was found once. This rearrangement joins TRBV5-4 to TRBJ2-5; 8 bases line up with TRBD2. The CDR3 has 17 residues. The V segment lost 0 bases and the J segment 4 bases; nucleotides outside the gene matches: 11. CDR1 and CDR2 from the germline V gene are SGHNT and YYREEE (reference sequence). CDR3 DNA: TGTGCCAGCAGCTTGGCCGGCGGGGGGTCCCAGGGAGAGACCCAGTACTTC. Translating it yields CASSLAGGGSQGETQYF.

The genes are TRBV11-2 and TRBJ2-5; D ambiguous. The germline V gene has CDR1 SGHAT and CDR2 FQNNGV. The CDR3 runs 14 residues. The V gene lost 0 bases and the J gene lost 4 bases, with 9 bases spanning the gap. CDR3 sequence reads: CASSLEPTGETQYF. The CDR3 bases are TGTGCCAGCAGCTTAGAACCTACGGGAGAGACCCAGTACTTC.

The gene calls are TRBV14 and TRBJ2-5, with D tentatively TRBD1 (5 bases). The CDR3 contains 15 residues. Germline loops: CDR1 SGHDN, CDR2 FVKESK. V shed 1 base and J shed 0 bases, with 9 bases lying between them. CDR3 in amino acids: CASSQGGANQETQYF. CDR3 DNA: TGTGCCAGCAGCCAAGGTGGGGCCAACCAAGAGACCCAGTACTTC.

The chain links TRBV3-1 (or the pseudogene TRBV3-2) to TRBJ2-5; D is uncertain. CDR3 length: 12 residues. With 1 base removed from V and 7 bases from J, the gap between germline ends came to 7 bases. CDR1 is LGHDT and CDR2 is YNNKEL in the germline V gene (reference sequence). The chain's CDR3 is CASSQVLGTQYF. CDR3 nucleotides: TGTGCCAGCAGCCAAGTCCTAGGGACCCAGTACTTC.

The CDR3 DNA is TGTGCCAGTAGAAGACAGGATAGAACTGAAGCTTTCTTT. It codes for CASRRQDRTEAFF. The chain joins TRBV19 to TRBJ1-1, with a tentative D call TRBD1 (6 bases). V dropped 6 bases and J dropped 5 bases, with 13 bases sitting between them. Per the germline V gene, CDR1 is LNHDA and CDR2 is SQIVND (reference sequence). The CDR3 is made up of 13 amino acids.

The genes are TRBV14 and TRBJ2-7, with 7 bases identical to TRBD2. Trimming at V came to 3 bases and at J to 6 bases, leaving 5 bases not matched to a gene. CDR1 is SGHDN and CDR2 is FVKESK in the germline V gene. The CDR3 totals 13 residues. CDR3 loop: CASSQGGTSEQYF. The CDR3 region has the DNA TGTGCCAGCAGCCAGGGGGGGACGAGCGAGCAGTACTTC.

The CDR3, as DNA: TGTGCCAGCAGCTTGGAAGGGACAGGGGGGTTGTTAGATACGCAGTATTTT. It codes for CASSLEGTGGLLDTQYF. J is TRBJ2-3 and V is TRBV5-5; TRBD1 matches at 11 bases. The CDR3 loop spans 17 amino acids. V was pared by 0 bases and J by 5 bases, with 8 bases of the junction left unmatched. The germline gives CDR1 SGHKS, CDR2 YYEKEE (reference sequence).

The chain links TRBV28 to TRBJ2-3, with 12 bases aligning to TRBD2. This CDR3 comprises 14 residues. CDR1 is MDHEN and CDR2 is SYDVKM in the germline V gene. The V segment lost 6 bases and the J segment 6 bases; nucleotides outside the gene matches: 4. The CDR3 DNA sequence: TGTGCCAGCAGCCCTAGCGGGGGGGCCGATACGCAGTATTTT. Translated, it gives CASSPSGGADTQYF.

The V and J genes are TRBV15 and TRBJ2-2, with 9 nucleotides matching TRBD2. Trimming removed 1 base from V and 4 bases from J; junction bases left unmatched: 10. Germline CDR1 and CDR2: LNHNV and YYDKDF (reference sequence). The CDR3 consists of 18 residues. The CDR3 protein is CATSRVVGAGGGTGELFF. The CDR3 DNA reads as TGTGCCACCAGCAGAGTGGTTGGAGCGGGGGGCGGCACCGGGGAGCTGTTTTTT. Full variable domain (rest looked up from reference TRBV15 and TRBJ2-2): DAMVIQNPRYQVTQFGKPVTLSCSQTLNHNVMYWYQQKSSQAPKLLFHYYDKDFNNEADTPDNFQSRRPNTSFCFLDIRSPGLGDTAMYLCATSRVVGAGGGTGELFFGEGSRLTVL.

The chain carries TRBV4-1 and TRBJ2-5; D might be TRBD1 (5 bases). Germline CDR1 MGHRA, CDR2 YSYEKL. The germline V and J ends were trimmed by 0 bases and 5 bases, with 16 bases remaining between them. The CDR3 length is 16 residues. The CDR3 loop reads CASSQDFSGWTETQYF. DNA for the CDR3: TGCGCCAGCAGCCAAGATTTTTCAGGGTGGACCGAGACCCAGTACTTC.